Below are 14 T cell receptor beta chains sequenced from a single sample in a study of blood T cell repertoires in COVID-19. The assay was immunoSEQ multiplex PCR, and TCRdb's table has in-frame clones only and misses some. Among over 100,000 clones listed, around three quarters were seen once. Material: peripheral blood. Receptors were obtained from a human donor in a cohort sampled during active or convalescent COVID-19.

The genes are TRBV9 and TRBJ1-1, with TRBD1 as a possible D gene (6 bases). With 0 bases removed from V and 3 bases from J, the gap between germline ends came to 15 bases. This CDR3 spans 16 amino acids. Germline CDR1 is SGDLS and CDR2 is YYNGEE. This CDR3 is CASSVGDTYRDTEAFF. The CDR3 nucleotides are TGTGCCAGCAGCGTAGGGGACACCTACCGGGACACTGAAGCTTTCTTT.

This rearrangement joins TRBV5-4 to TRBJ1-1, with D possibly being TRBD1 (5 bases). The CDR3 runs 15 residues. V lost 4 bases and J 2 bases, leaving 15 bases between the germline ends. Germline CDR1 SGHNT, CDR2 YYREEE (reference sequence). The CDR3 bases are TGTGCCAGCAGCCTGGGGCAGGGCCGAAACACTGAAGCTTTCTTT. It codes for CASSLGQGRNTEAFF.

This clone was counted a few times. This chain uses TRBV4-3 with TRBJ1-5, with D possibly being TRBD1 (5 bases). The germline V and J ends were trimmed by 0 bases and 4 bases, with 10 bases remaining between them. The CDR3 runs to 15 residues. Germline V gene lookup returns CDR1 LGHNA and CDR2 YSLEER. CDR3 bases: TGCGCCAGCAGCCAAGAAGACAGTTCTAATCAGCCCCAGCATTTT. It specifies CASSQEDSSNQPQHF.

The chain employs TRBV5-1 and TRBJ1-6, with D possibly being TRBD1 (5 bases). V shed 0 bases and J shed 7 bases, with 17 bases lying between them. This CDR3 comprises 17 residues. Germline lookup yields CDR1 SGHRS and CDR2 YFSETQ. The CDR3 sequence is CASSLELQGRSNSPLHF. The CDR3 DNA follows: TGCGCCAGCAGCTTGGAATTGCAGGGAAGAAGCAATTCACCCCTCCACTTT. The variable domain in full, completed from reference TRBV5-1 and TRBJ1-6, reads KAGVTQTPRYLIKTRGQQVTLSCSPISGHRSVSWYQQTPGQGLQFLFEYFSETQRNKGNFPGRFSGRQFSNSRSEMNVSTLELGDSALYLCASSLELQGRSNSPLHFGNGTRLTVT.

This sequence joins TRBV6-6 and TRBJ1-5; 7 positions match TRBD1. V shed 6 bases, J shed 7 bases, and the junction held 9 bases outside the gene matches. The CDR3 is 14 residues long. CDR1 and CDR2 from the germline V gene are MNHNY and SVGAGI (reference sequence). CDR3 residues: CASSVSGGQQPQHF. For the CDR3, the DNA is TGTGCCAGCAGCGTTTCAGGGGGGCAACAGCCCCAGCATTTT.

This clone was recorded only once. V usage is TRBV18 and J usage is TRBJ2-1, with TRBD2 matching 8 bases. After removal of 2 bases from V and 12 bases from J, the junction contained 12 bases not matched to a gene. Germline CDR1 is KGHSH and CDR2 is LQKENI. This CDR3 region has 15 residues. CDR3 in DNA: TGTGCCAGCTCACCATTCCCCACGGGGGGGGTCGTGCAGTTCTTC. This gives the protein CASSPFPTGGVVQFF.

The chain joins TRBV20-1 to TRBJ2-7, with D maybe TRBD2 (6 bases). V lost 2 bases to trimming and J lost 6 bases, with 8 bases between them. Looked up from germline, CDR1 is DFQATT and CDR2 is SNEGSKA (reference sequence). The CDR3 is 11 amino acids. The CDR3 DNA reads as TGCAGTGCTAGACCGGGGGTCGAGCAGTACTTC. Encoded protein: CSARPGVEQYF.

This clone was seen only a few times. This chain connects TRBV10-2 to TRBJ2-1; D unclear. Germline V gene sequence: CDR1 WSHSY, CDR2 SAAADI. V lost 4 bases, J lost 3 bases, and 7 bases lay in between. The CDR3 spans 13 residues. CDR3 DNA: TGCGCCAGCAGTGCCGCTATCTACAATGAGCAGTTCTTC. Translated: CASSAAIYNEQFF.

Note on this clone: Other DNA sequences from this sample encode an identical CDR3 as well. This chain uses TRBV5-1 with TRBJ1-2; 8 bases match TRBD1. V was pared by 4 bases and J by 8 bases, with 7 bases of the junction left unmatched. The germline V gene encodes CDR1 SGHRS and CDR2 YFSETQ. CDR3 length equals 13 residues. The CDR3 DNA follows: TGCGCCAGCAGCCGAGACAGGGGCGAGGGCTACACCTTC. It is translated as CASSRDRGEGYTF.

This rearrangement joins TRBV7-3 to TRBJ2-7; TRBD2 matches at 9 bases. The CDR3 covers 15 residues. In germline, CDR1 is SGHTA, CDR2 FQGTGA. Trimming removed 5 bases from V and 4 bases from J; junction bases left unmatched: 9. In nucleotides, the CDR3 is TGTGCCAGCAGCATCCTCGCGGGAGGGCTATACGAGCAGTACTTC. Amino acids: CASSILAGGLYEQYF.

The gene calls are TRBV7-3 and TRBJ2-5; no firm D call. The CDR3 sequence is 14 residues long. CDR1 and CDR2 (germline): SGHTA, FQGTGA. V was cut by 3 bases and J by 2 bases, with 10 bases left in between. The CDR3 region has the DNA TGTGCCAGCAGCTTGTCTTCTTTTCAAGAGACCCAGTACTTC. It translates to CASSLSSFQETQYF.

This clone was counted a single time. This sequence joins TRBV28 and TRBJ2-3; a weak D match, TRBD2 (6 bases). Germline lookup yields CDR1 MDHEN and CDR2 SYDVKM. This CDR3 is built from 17 residues. V lost 8 bases, J lost 5 bases, and 26 bases lay in between. The CDR3 DNA reads TGTGCCAGCCCGCCGAGGCAGACCGGGACTGGGGGAGATACGCAGTATTTT. Amino acid sequence: CASPPRQTGTGGDTQYF. Using reference TRBV28 and TRBJ2-3 for the parts outside the CDR3, the full variable domain is DVKVTQSSRYLVKRTGEKVFLECVQDMDHENMFWYRQDPGLGLRLIYFSYDVKMKEKGDIPEGYSVSREKKERFSLILESASTNQTSMYLCASPPRQTGTGGDTQYFGPGTRLTVL.

V is TRBV3-1 (or the pseudogene TRBV3-2) and J is TRBJ2-1; TRBD2 aligns across 7 bases. The CDR3 spans 16 residues. V trimming: 3 bases; J trimming: 1 base; junction bases outside the gene matches: 6. Germline values: CDR1 LGHDT, CDR2 YNNKEL (reference sequence). Written as DNA, the CDR3 is TGTGCCAGCAGCCACGTGCGGGAGCCTTCCTACAATGAGCAGTTCTTC. Its translation: CASSHVREPSYNEQFF.

The chain uses TRBV12-5 and TRBJ2-7, with TRBD1 matching 7 bases. This CDR3 has 20 residues. With V trimmed by 0 bases and J by 0 bases, 17 bases remained unmatched. Germline V CDR1 and CDR2: LGHNT, FRNRAP. The CDR3: CASGLVSPRDSVLSSYEQYF. The DNA of the CDR3 is TGTGCTAGTGGTTTGGTATCCCCCCGGGACAGCGTTCTAAGCTCCTACGAGCAGTACTTC. The whole variable domain, remainder taken from reference TRBV12-5 and TRBJ2-7, is DARVTQTPRHKVTEMGQEVTMRCQPILGHNTVFWYRQTMMQGLELLAYFRNRAPLDDSGMPKDRFSAEMPDATLATLKIQPSEPRDSAVYFCASGLVSPRDSVLSSYEQYFGPGTRLTVT.